This T cell receptor beta chain was retrieved from a study of blood T cell repertoires in COVID-19. Study summary: COVID-19 samples, acute and convalescent, were from the United States, Italy and Spain. In each case, the material was cDNA or gDNA derived from T cells, B-cell-depleted T cells, or PBMCs.

V shed 7 bases and J shed 3 bases, with 18 bases lying between them. The CDR3 is made up of 15 amino acids. CDR1 and CDR2 from the germline V gene are MNHNY and SVGAGI (reference sequence). As handled by the study authors: Amplified reference gene primers provided the basis for estimating nucleated cell counts. Measured with immunoSEQ multiplex PCR; TCRdb has only the in-frame clones, and not every one. For V, J and clone size, that table is used; D and trimming come from the DNA. The table lists about 44,000 clones, about nine tenths of them singletons. This TCR came from a woman older than 75 in a cohort sampled during active or convalescent COVID-19. This chain connects TRBV6-6 to TRBJ2-5; tentative D call: TRBD2 (6 bases). Sample: peripheral blood. CDR3 residues: CASTDTGTFKETQYF. The DNA of the CDR3 is TGTGCCAGCACCGATACCGGGACTTTTAAAGAGACCCAGTACTTC.